The entry that follows covers one T cell receptor beta chain sequence. These data are taken from a study of T cell responses to AZD1222 COVID-19 vaccine. The analysis combined second doses at about 4 or about 12 weeks. Assay used: immunoSEQ multiplex PCR; TCRdb lists only in-frame clones, some missing. This sample has some 120,000 clones, with about 90% found just once. Germline V gives CDR1 SEHNR, CDR2 FQNEAQ (reference sequence). The V and J ends lost 0 bases and 0 bases respectively, with 6 bases between them. This CDR3 contains 15 residues. Material: peripheral blood, obtained 28 days after the second AZD1222 dose. The TCR was taken from an adult who received the AZD1222 COVID-19 vaccine. The chain uses TRBV7-9 and TRBJ2-1; unclear D gene. This CDR3 reads CASSLAVSSYNEQFF. CDR3 sequence (DNA): TGTGCCAGCAGCTTAGCGGTTAGCTCCTACAATGAGCAGTTCTTC. Full variable domain (missing parts from reference TRBV7-9 and TRBJ2-1): DTGVSQNPRHKITKRGQNVTFRCDPISEHNRLYWYRQTLGQGPEFLTYFQNEAQLEKSRLLSDRFSAERPKGSFSTLEIQRTEQGDSAMYLCASSLAVSSYNEQFFGPGTRLTVL.